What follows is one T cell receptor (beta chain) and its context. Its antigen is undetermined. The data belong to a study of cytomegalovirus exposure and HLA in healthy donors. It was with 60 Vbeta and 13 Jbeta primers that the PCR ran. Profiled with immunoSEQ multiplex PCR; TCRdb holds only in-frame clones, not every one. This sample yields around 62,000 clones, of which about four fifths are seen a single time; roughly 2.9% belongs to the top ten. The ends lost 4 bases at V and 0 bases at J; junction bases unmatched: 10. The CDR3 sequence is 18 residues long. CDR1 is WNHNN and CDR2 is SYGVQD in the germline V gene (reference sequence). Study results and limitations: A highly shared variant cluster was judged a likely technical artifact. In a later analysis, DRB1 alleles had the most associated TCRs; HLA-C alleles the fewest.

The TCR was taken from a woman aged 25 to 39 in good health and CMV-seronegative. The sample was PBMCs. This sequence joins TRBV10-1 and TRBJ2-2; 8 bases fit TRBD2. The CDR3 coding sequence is TGCGCCAGCAGTGGAAGGTTGCGGGGGGCTTCGAACACCGGGGAGCTGTTTTTT. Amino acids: CASSGRLRGASNTGELFF.